Listed below are T cell receptor beta chains from one sample, sequenced in a study of T cells after yellow fever vaccination. TCRdb ran MiXCR on the 5' RACE reads and lists one entry per CDR3 protein. The sample lists approximately 550,000 distinct CDR3 sequences; roughly 12% were seen once. The material was PBMCs, obtained on the day of the yellow fever booster vaccination. Receptor source: a man aged 25 to 40 who received the YFV17D yellow fever vaccine. Each CDR3 is given with its conserved first and last residue. A D gene is named only where the DNA matches it firmly. Size values are once, few and many counts, or a class for expanded clones, and some rows have none.

clone_size	d_call	cdr3_length	j_call	v_call	cdr3_aa	cdr3_nt
once	TRBD2	14	TRBJ2-1	TRBV5-1	CASSLGAGENEQFF	TGCGCCAGCAGCTTGGGGGCGGGAGAAAATGAGCAGTTCTTC
NA	NA	13	TRBJ1-1	TRBV7-2	CASSPPPRSEAFF	TGTGCCAGCAGCCCCCCCCCGCGGAGTGAAGCTTTCTTT
few	TRBD1	16	TRBJ2-1	TRBV10-3	CAISESEAGGYNEQFF	TGTGCCATCAGTGAGTCGGAAGCAGGGGGCTACAATGAGCAGTTCTTC
few	TRBD2	16	TRBJ2-1	TRBV20-1	CSARFVAGPSYNEQFF	TGCAGTGCTAGATTTGTAGCGGGCCCATCCTACAATGAGCAGTTCTTC
few	NA	15	TRBJ2-5	TRBV7-2	CASSQTRGSQETQYF	TGTGCCAGCAGCCAGACCCGGGGCAGCCAAGAGACCCAGTACTTC
few	NA	15	TRBJ2-1	TRBV20-1	CSATRKQGTYNEQFF	TGCAGTGCTACGCGGAAGCAGGGGACCTACAATGAGCAGTTCTTC
NA	NA	15	TRBJ2-5	TRBV28	CASSLSPKSQETQYF	TGTGCCAGCAGTTTGAGTCCCAAATCCCAAGAGACCCAGTACTTC
few	NA	16	TRBJ2-1	TRBV6-7	CASSLGSSSSYNEQFF	TGTGCCAGCAGTTTAGGGTCTAGCTCCTCCTACAATGAGCAGTTCTTC
NA	TRBD2	15	TRBJ2-3	TRBV9	CASTRTSGSSNTQYF	TGTGCCAGCACCCGGACTAGCGGGAGTTCAAATACGCAGTATTTT
few	TRBD2	16	TRBJ2-5	TRBV18	CASSPNAAGGGETQYF	TGTGCCAGCTCACCCAACGCGGCGGGAGGAGGCGAGACCCAGTACTTC
NA	NA	13	TRBJ2-1	TRBV11-2	CASSFEPYNEQFF	TGTGCCAGCAGCTTTGAACCCTACAATGAGCAGTTCTTC
NA	NA	13	TRBJ2-7	TRBV6-1	CASGADGDSEQYF	TGTGCCAGCGGGGCGGATGGGGACTCCGAGCAGTACTTC
few	TRBD1	13	TRBJ2-3	TRBV29-1	CSVGQGAGDTQYF	TGCAGCGTTGGACAGGGGGCGGGAGATACGCAGTATTTT
NA	TRBD2	13	TRBJ2-3	TRBV20-1	CSARPVAGGTQYF	TGCAGTGCTAGGCCCGTGGCGGGAGGTACGCAGTATTTT
NA	TRBD2	15	TRBJ2-1	TRBV6-1	CASSGSSAGYNEQFF	TGTGCCAGCAGTGGGTCCTCAGCGGGGTACAATGAGCAGTTCTTC
NA	NA	14	TRBJ2-3	TRBV5-5	CASSWSSGTDTQYF	TGTGCCAGCAGCTGGAGTTCTGGCACAGATACGCAGTATTTT